This T cell receptor (beta chain) came from a study of preoperative IRX-2 immunotherapy in early breast cancer. Clones were read by immunoSEQ multiplex PCR, and TCRdb kept only the in-frame ones, dropping some. Here the sample spans around 30,000 clones, 78% being singletons. Germline V gives CDR1 LNHDA, CDR2 SQIVND (reference sequence). V was clipped by 1 base and J by 3 bases, with 9 bases between them. CDR3 size: 14 residues. Noted treatment: preoperative locoregional IRX-2 cytokine immunotherapy. The sample here was lymph node tissue, taken before IRX-2 immunotherapy. This TCR derives from a human donor with breast cancer. J is TRBJ1-1 and V is TRBV19, with D perhaps matching TRBD1 (5 bases). The CDR3 here is CASSIGLGDTEAFF. The DNA for the CDR3 is TGTGCCAGTAGTATAGGGTTGGGGGACACTGAAGCTTTCTTT.